Each of the 23 T cell receptor beta chains below was sequenced from the same sample in a study of neurological immune-mediated disorders (dated by TCRdb to 2018 to 2020). The library was generated by 5' RACE. The sample was run on an Illumina HiSeq 2500. TCRdb redid the processing of the public reads, applying fastp at Q25 and MiXCR, and retained in-frame beta chains. CDR3 protein duplicates are merged, each entry listing the most common genes and DNA. The sample table holds tens of thousands of distinct CDR3 sequences, of which approximately 13% were seen once. The ten biggest clones cover roughly 2.3% of the sample. What this sample's time point label stands for: longitudinal time-point 2. Sequences were obtained from PBMCs. These TCRs come from a woman in her 40s in good health.

In its sample, this clonotype was seen many times. The V and J genes are TRBV7-2 and TRBJ1-5, with D maybe TRBD1 (5 bases). V lost 5 bases and J lost 5, with 13 bases in between. CDR3 length equals 14 residues. Germline lookup yields CDR1 SGHTA and CDR2 FQGNSA. CDR3 protein: CASSDDSSHQPQHF. CDR3 in DNA: TGTGCCAGCAGCGACGACAGCTCCCATCAGCCCCAGCATTTT.

This clonotype was recorded many times. The rearrangement links TRBV2 to TRBJ2-1; 13 bases map to TRBD2. The CDR3 is made up of 15 amino acids. V was pared by 7 bases and J by 8 bases, with 8 bases of the junction left unmatched. Germline CDR1 and CDR2: SNHLY and FYNNEI. CDR3 sequence reads: CASTGLAGARDEQFF. The CDR3 nucleotides are TGTGCCAGCACCGGACTAGCGGGGGCACGAGATGAGCAGTTCTTC.

This clonotype was observed many times. The chain combines TRBV6-1 with TRBJ2-5; TRBD1 might be the D (6 bases). Deletions cut 5 bases from V and 7 bases from J, with 8 bases between. The CDR3 length is 11 residues. Germline V gene lookup returns CDR1 MNHNS and CDR2 SASEGT. The CDR3 protein is CASSTGRTQYF. The CDR3 coding sequence is TGTGCCAGCAGTACAGGGCGGACCCAGTACTTC.

Many counts were recorded for this clonotype. V usage is TRBV7-2 and J usage is TRBJ2-7; TRBD1 or TRBD2 may be the D gene (5 bases each). Germline CDR1 SGHTA, CDR2 FQGNSA. This CDR3 has 15 amino acids. The V end lost 2 bases, the J end lost 3 bases, and 14 bases lay between the germline ends. CDR3 sequence (DNA): TGTGCCAGCAGCTTATCCGGGACGGTGGTCTACGAGCAGTACTTC. Translating gives CASSLSGTVVYEQYF.

This clonotype was counted at least ten times. The V gene is TRBV12-3 or TRBV12-4, the J gene TRBJ1-2, with D hard to call. With 4 bases removed from V and 1 base from J, the gap between germline ends came to 13 bases. The CDR3 is 15 amino acids. CDR3 region: CASSSTLQINYGYTF. CDR3 sequence (DNA): TGTGCCAGCAGTTCGACCTTGCAGATTAACTATGGCTACACCTTC.

The sample holds many counts of this clonotype. The chain recombines TRBV6-1 with TRBJ1-5; weak D call: TRBD1 (5 bases). The CDR3 runs to 14 residues. Deletions cut 8 bases from V and 1 base from J, with 12 bases between. Germline loops: CDR1 MNHNS, CDR2 SASEGT. The CDR3 loop reads CASAGAFSNQPQHF. The CDR3 nucleotides are TGTGCCAGCGCCGGGGCGTTCAGCAATCAGCCCCAGCATTTT.

This clonotype qualifies as medium-sized. The genes are TRBV3-1 and TRBJ1-2; the D is unclear. Germline V CDR1 and CDR2: LGHDT, YNNKEL (reference sequence). V lost 4 bases and J 8 bases, leaving 14 bases between the germline ends. This CDR3 spans 13 amino acids. The CDR3 loop reads CASSPSEGRGYTF. The CDR3 bases are TGTGCCAGCAGCCCTTCGGAGGGTCGAGGCTACACCTTC.

This clonotype was detected ten times or more. The gene calls are TRBV5-1 and TRBJ2-2; weak D call: TRBD1 (5 bases). V gave up 1 base and J gave up 0 bases, with 10 bases separating them. Germline V gene lookup returns CDR1 SGHRS and CDR2 YFSETQ. This CDR3 is 16 amino acids long. DNA for the CDR3: TGCGCCAGCAGCTTGTTCCCAGGGTCGAACACCGGGGAGCTGTTTTTT. Residues: CASSLFPGSNTGELFF.

This clonotype was counted at least ten times. The rearrangement uses TRBV29-1 and TRBJ2-1, with 10 bases lining up with TRBD2. The CDR3 contains 13 residues. Germline assignment: CDR1 SQVTM and CDR2 ANQGSEA. V gave up 7 bases and J gave up 0 bases; unmatched junction bases: 0. The CDR3 nucleotides are TGCAGCGCTAGCGGGAGCTCCTACAATGAGCAGTTCTTC. This sequence encodes CSASGSSYNEQFF.

Ten or more counts support this clonotype. The CDR3 is CASSLEWGRVAFF. The DNA for the CDR3 is TGTGCCAGCAGCTTAGAATGGGGGAGGGTAGCTTTCTTT. V and J are TRBV7-8 and TRBJ1-1, with D perhaps matching TRBD1 (5 bases). V dropped 1 base and J dropped 10 bases, with 13 bases sitting between them. The CDR3 runs 13 residues. In germline, CDR1 is SGHVS, CDR2 FQNEAQ.

On this clonotype: One end of the junction varies from germline; a read error may be responsible. The rearrangement links TRBV5-1 to TRBJ1-4; D might be TRBD1 (5 bases). CDR3 length: 15 residues. Germline assignment: CDR1 SGHRS and CDR2 YFSETQ. Here the CDR3 DNA reads TGCGCCAGCAGCTTGGGGACAATTGGGGGAGAAAACCTGTTTTTT. Translated: CASSLGTIGGENLFF.

Many counts were recorded for this clonotype. The V gene is TRBV2, the J gene TRBJ2-1; D possibly uses TRBD1 or TRBD2 (5 bases each). V shed 5 bases and J shed 10 bases, with 18 bases lying between them. Germline V gene sequence: CDR1 SNHLY, CDR2 FYNNEI. The CDR3 totals 14 residues. CDR3 sequence reads: CASSKGVGVFEQFF. CDR3 bases: TGTGCCAGCAGTAAAGGGGTCGGGGTATTCGAGCAGTTCTTC.

This sequence joins TRBV5-1 and TRBJ2-1; D tentatively fits TRBD1 or TRBD2 (6 bases each). The CDR3 runs 17 residues. Germline V gives CDR1 SGHRS, CDR2 YFSETQ. Between the trimmed V and J ends, which lost 5 bases and 9 bases, there was a span of 27 bases. The CDR3 bases are TGCGCCAGCAGACGAGAGGGGGGTACAGGTTTTCCGAGTGAGCAGTTCTTC. Residues: CASRREGGTGFPSEQFF.

This clonotype was observed at least ten times. This chain connects TRBV10-3 to TRBJ2-1; 9 bases are a match to TRBD1. This CDR3 region has 16 residues. The germline V gene encodes CDR1 ENHRY and CDR2 SYGVKD. V shed 4 bases and J 1 base; nucleotides not matched to a gene: 5. The CDR3 loop reads CAISGQDRGSYNEQFF. CDR3 in DNA: TGTGCCATCAGTGGGCAGGACAGGGGATCCTACAATGAGCAGTTCTTC.

This clonotype has at least ten counts. The rearrangement uses TRBV6-1 and TRBJ2-1, with 8 bases identical to TRBD2. The ends lost 5 bases at V and 6 bases at J; junction bases unmatched: 9. Germline V gene sequence: CDR1 MNHNS, CDR2 SASEGT. This CDR3 has 15 amino acids. CDR3 coding DNA: TGTGCCAGCAGTTGGGCTAGCGGGTTTTTCAATGAGCAGTTCTTC. Its protein product is CASSWASGFFNEQFF.

The rearrangement uses TRBV2 and TRBJ1-4; perhaps TRBD1 as D (5 bases). The V gene's germline CDR1 is SNHLY and CDR2 FYNNEI. The V end lost 8 bases, the J end lost 7 bases, and 17 bases lay between the germline ends. This CDR3 comprises 14 residues. The CDR3: CASGIAGTGEKLFF. In DNA form, the CDR3 reads TGTGCCAGCGGCATCGCAGGGACGGGTGAAAAACTGTTTTTT. The full variable domain, completed using reference TRBV2 and TRBJ1-4, is EPEVTQTPSHQVTQMGQEVILRCVPISNHLYFYWYRQILGQKVEFLVSFYNNEISEKSEIFDDQFSVERPDGSNFTLKIRSTKLEDSAMYFCASGIAGTGEKLFFGSGTQLSVL.

There are many counts of this clonotype. The chain joins TRBV7-9 to TRBJ2-7, with TRBD2 matching over 9 bases. The V and J ends lost 6 bases and 2 bases, in that order; junction bases with no gene match: 8. The germline V gene has CDR1 SEHNR and CDR2 FQNEAQ (reference sequence). The CDR3 is 15 amino acids. The CDR3 here is CASSRTSAKPYEQYF. The CDR3 region has the DNA TGTGCCAGCAGTCGGACTAGCGCAAAACCCTACGAGCAGTACTTC.

In this sample, this clonotype turned up many times. The chain employs TRBV12-3 or TRBV12-4 and TRBJ2-5; D might be TRBD1 or TRBD2, each matching 5 bases. V lost 5 bases and J lost 2, with 12 bases in between. The CDR3 runs 14 residues. For the CDR3, the DNA is TGTGCCAGCAGTCCTGGGACCAATCAAGAGACCCAGTACTTC. Its protein is CASSPGTNQETQYF.

This clonotype was detected ten times or more. V and J are TRBV4-2 and TRBJ2-2; D remains unclear. Germline CDR1 reads LGHNA; CDR2 reads YNFKEQ. Between the trimmed V and J ends, which lost 4 bases and 1 base, there was a span of 10 bases. The CDR3 runs 15 residues. The CDR3 DNA reads as TGTGCCAGCAGCCCTACTCAGGAGAACACCGGGGAGCTGTTTTTT. Amino acid sequence: CASSPTQENTGELFF.

This clonotype has at least ten counts. CDR3 loop: CASSFLGLAGVKSYNEQFF. The CDR3 coding sequence is TGCGCCAGCAGCTTCCTCGGGCTAGCGGGGGTCAAATCCTACAATGAGCAGTTCTTC. The chain couples TRBV5-1 to TRBJ2-1; TRBD2 agrees at 10 bases. V shed 2 bases and J 1 base; nucleotides not matched to a gene: 12. The CDR3 spans 19 residues. In germline, CDR1 is SGHRS, CDR2 YFSETQ. Variable domain in full (rest from reference TRBV5-1 and TRBJ2-1): KAGVTQTPRYLIKTRGQQVTLSCSPISGHRSVSWYQQTPGQGLQFLFEYFSETQRNKGNFPGRFSGRQFSNSRSEMNVSTLELGDSALYLCASSFLGLAGVKSYNEQFFGPGTRLTVL.

Ten or more counts support this clonotype. This chain links TRBV4-1 with TRBJ2-1; weak D call: TRBD2 (5 bases). The CDR3 covers 18 residues. Looked up from germline, CDR1 is MGHRA and CDR2 is YSYEKL. The ends were cut back, 1 base at V and 4 bases at J, with 20 bases in the middle. Here the CDR3 reads CASSQVGIAPLNYNEQFF. CDR3 sequence (DNA): TGCGCCAGCAGCCAAGTCGGGATAGCCCCCCTCAATTACAATGAGCAGTTCTTC.

This clonotype was seen at least ten times. V and J are TRBV9 and TRBJ1-2, with 8 bases matching TRBD1. This CDR3 has 16 residues. Trimming took 3 bases from V and 2 from J; bases not matched to a gene: 9. From germline, CDR1 is SGDLS and CDR2 YYNGEE. This CDR3 is CASSGSDRGGNYGYTF. Here the CDR3 DNA reads TGTGCCAGCAGCGGATCAGACAGGGGTGGCAACTATGGCTACACCTTC.

This clonotype was counted ten times or more. J is TRBJ1-3 and V is TRBV5-1; the D gene is possibly TRBD1 (5 bases). V lost 4 bases and J lost 4, with 15 bases in between. The CDR3 is 15 amino acids. Per germline, CDR1 SGHRS and CDR2 YFSETQ. The CDR3 reads CASSVDKRGGNTIYF. CDR3 nucleotides: TGCGCCAGCAGCGTGGACAAGAGAGGAGGAAACACCATATATTTT.